The 18 T cell receptor beta chains presented below share a single source sample, sequenced in a study of cytomegalovirus exposure and HLA in healthy donors. Assay: immunoSEQ multiplex PCR; the TCRdb copy retains only in-frame clones and omits some. The sample holds around 250,000 clones; around 87% are singletons and the top ten take under 0.4%. The specimen was PBMCs. These receptors all come from a woman aged 18-30 years in good health and CMV-seronegative.

This clone was counted a single time. J is TRBJ2-2 and V is TRBV9; 15 nucleotides match TRBD2. V lost 3 bases to trimming and J lost 3 bases; unmatched junction nucleotides: 6. The CDR3 loop spans 18 amino acids. Germline values: CDR1 SGDLS, CDR2 YYNGEE. The CDR3 bases are TGTGCCAGCAGCGCAAGGACTAGCGGGGGGGCGGACACCGGGGAGCTGTTTTTT. This translates into CASSARTSGGADTGELFF. The full variable domain, completed using reference TRBV9 and TRBJ2-2, is DSGVTQTPKHLITATGQRVTLRCSPRSGDLSVYWYQQSLDQGLQFLIQYYNGEERAKGNILERFSAQQFPDLHSELNLSSLELGDSALYFCASSARTSGGADTGELFFGEGSRLTVL.

The chain is built from TRBV27 and TRBJ1-4; D is unclear. V lost 3 bases, J lost 8 bases, and 10 bases lay in between. The CDR3 is 13 amino acids. Germline V lookup: CDR1 MNHEY, CDR2 SMNVEV (reference sequence). In DNA, the CDR3 is TGTGCCAGCAGTTTTGAGGGCAGGGAAAAACTGTTTTTT. It translates to CASSFEGREKLFF.

V is TRBV19 and J is TRBJ2-2, with a possible D match to TRBD1 (6 bases). The germline V gene has CDR1 LNHDA and CDR2 SQIVND (reference sequence). The CDR3 totals 12 residues. The CDR3 is CAAEGDTGELFF. In DNA, the CDR3 is TGTGCAGCTGAGGGGGACACCGGGGAGCTGTTTTTT.

The CDR3 region is CASRLIGNKRDTQYF. The CDR3 nucleotides read TGTGCCAGCAGGTTAATTGGCAACAAGCGGGATACGCAGTATTTT. The rearrangement links TRBV27 to TRBJ2-3; TRBD2 is a possible D gene (5 bases). Germline V CDR1 and CDR2: MNHEY, SMNVEV (reference sequence). The V gene lost 6 bases and the J gene lost 6 bases, with 19 bases spanning the gap. The CDR3 runs to 15 residues.

The V and J genes are TRBV5-1 and TRBJ2-2; the match to TRBD2 covers 9 bases. Looked up from germline, CDR1 is SGHRS and CDR2 is YFSETQ. This CDR3 is 16 amino acids long. V lost 4 bases to trimming and J lost 2 bases; unmatched junction nucleotides: 6. CDR3 sequence: CASSPLAGANTGELFF. CDR3 DNA sequence: TGCGCCAGCAGCCCTTTAGCGGGAGCAAACACCGGGGAGCTGTTTTTT.

The CDR3 DNA reads as TGTGCCAGCAATGGGTGGCAGCTAACTAAATACGAGCAGTACTTC. Amino acids: CASNGWQLTKYEQYF. This chain joins TRBV2 and TRBJ2-7; unclear D gene. The CDR3 spans 15 residues. The V and J ends lost 7 bases and 4 bases respectively, with 20 bases between them. From germline, CDR1 is SNHLY and CDR2 FYNNEI.

The V and J genes are TRBV28 and TRBJ2-7; D perhaps matches TRBD1 (5 bases). The V and J ends lost 5 bases and 2 bases respectively, with 10 bases between them. There are 13 residues in the CDR3. Germline CDR1 and CDR2: MDHEN and SYDVKM. The CDR3 nucleotides read TGTGCCAGCAGTCTCCAGGGTACCTACGAGCAGTACTTC. Encoded protein: CASSLQGTYEQYF.

The chain uses TRBV7-9 and TRBJ1-3, with a tentative D call TRBD1 (5 bases). This CDR3 comprises 15 residues. Germline-derived CDR1 and CDR2 are SEHNR and FQNEAQ (reference sequence). With 5 bases removed from V and 1 base from J, the gap between germline ends came to 12 bases. The CDR3 coding sequence is TGTGCCAGCAGCGAACAGGTGACGTCTGGAAACACCATATATTTT. Protein sequence: CASSEQVTSGNTIYF.

The gene calls are TRBV7-9 and TRBJ2-3, with 12 bases that match TRBD2. There are 19 residues in the CDR3. Losses at the gene ends were 2 bases for V and 1 base for J; bases not matched to a gene: 10. Germline CDR1 is SEHNR and CDR2 is FQNEAQ (reference sequence). CDR3 loop: CASSLWTSGARLGTDTQYF. The DNA for the CDR3 is TGTGCCAGCAGCTTATGGACTAGCGGGGCCCGACTTGGCACAGATACGCAGTATTTT.

CDR3 DNA: TGTGCCAGCAGTGATATCCAGGGTCTCACTGAAGCTTTCTTT. It specifies CASSDIQGLTEAFF. This chain links TRBV25-1 with TRBJ1-1; D perhaps matches TRBD1 (5 bases). The germline V gene encodes CDR1 MGHDK and CDR2 SYGVNS. CDR3 size: 14 residues. V lost 3 bases to trimming and J lost 4 bases, with 12 bases between them.

The gene calls are TRBV10-3 and TRBJ1-3, with D maybe TRBD1 (5 bases). The CDR3 covers 11 residues. CDR1 and CDR2 from the germline V gene are ENHRY and SYGVKD. V was pared by 7 bases and J by 4 bases, with 5 bases between. The CDR3 region has the DNA TGTGCCATCACAGGGGGAAACACCATATATTTT. Its protein is CAITGGNTIYF.

The chain has TRBV7-9 and TRBJ2-3; no firm D call. V lost 5 bases to trimming and J lost 4 bases, with 22 bases between them. CDR3 size: 17 residues. Germline V gene lookup returns CDR1 SEHNR and CDR2 FQNEAQ (reference sequence). CDR3 sequence reads: CASSDPSRAAQSDTQYF. In DNA form, the CDR3 reads TGTGCCAGCAGCGACCCGTCCCGTGCGGCCCAATCAGATACGCAGTATTTT.

The chain carries TRBV5-1 and TRBJ1-2; TRBD1 aligns across 7 bases. Germline lookup yields CDR1 SGHRS and CDR2 YFSETQ. V gave up 1 base and J gave up 6 bases; unmatched junction bases: 3. This CDR3 is 13 amino acids long. The CDR3 DNA reads as TGCGCCAGCAGCTTGACAGGGGCGCATGGCTACACCTTC. It codes for CASSLTGAHGYTF.

This clone was counted between two and nine times. V and J are TRBV19 and TRBJ1-5, with TRBD1 matching over 7 bases. V was clipped by 3 bases and J by 3 bases; unmatched bases: 8. The germline V gene encodes CDR1 LNHDA and CDR2 SQIVND (reference sequence). This CDR3 is 16 amino acids long. This CDR3 reads CASSIRPGQFNQPQHF. The CDR3 nucleotides read TGTGCCAGTAGTATTCGGCCGGGACAGTTCAATCAGCCCCAGCATTTT.

This clone was detected once. CDR3 nucleotide sequence: TGCAGCATACCGGGACAGGGGTTAGATGGCTACACCTTC. Translating it yields CSIPGQGLDGYTF. The rearrangement uses TRBV29-1 and TRBJ1-2; 10 nucleotides agree with TRBD1. This CDR3 contains 13 residues. CDR1 SQVTM and CDR2 ANQGSEA come from the germline V gene. After removal of 8 bases from V and 6 bases from J, the junction contained 9 bases not matched to a gene.

This clone occurred a few times. The V gene is TRBV19, the J gene TRBJ2-7, with TRBD2 as a possible D gene (5 bases). V was trimmed by 7 bases and J by 0 bases, leaving 13 bases between them. Germline CDR1 reads LNHDA; CDR2 reads SQIVND (reference sequence). This CDR3 region has 14 residues. The CDR3 DNA reads as TGTGCCAGTATGAGGGATGCCGGCTCCTACGAGCAGTACTTC. This codes for CASMRDAGSYEQYF.

The genes are TRBV4-1 and TRBJ2-3; D is perhaps TRBD2 (5 bases). The CDR3 contains 16 residues. Germline CDR1 MGHRA, CDR2 YSYEKL. Trimming pared 2 bases from V and 2 bases from J, leaving 14 bases between. As DNA, the CDR3 is TGCGCCAGCAGCCAACCCGTAGCGAGACCCACAGATACGCAGTATTTT. This sequence encodes CASSQPVARPTDTQYF.

The V gene is TRBV28, the J gene TRBJ2-6, with a tentative D call TRBD1 (5 bases). V was clipped by 1 base and J by 4 bases, with 11 bases between them. CDR1 MDHEN and CDR2 SYDVKM come from the germline V gene. The CDR3 runs 16 residues. The CDR3 nucleotides read TGTGCCAGCAGTTTATACCCAGGGTCGGGGGCCAACGTCCTGACTTTC. Its protein is CASSLYPGSGANVLTF.